A selection of T cell receptor beta chains follows, all from one sample in a study of vaccination effects on CD4 cells after COVID-19. Their antigens remain unidentified. The protocol was immunoSEQ multiplex PCR, while the TCRdb copy is restricted to in-frame clones and leaves out a portion. Of roughly 56,000 clones in the sample, around three quarters were seen once. This sample comprised CD4+ T cells from PBMCs cultured with HCoV-229E spike peptides, obtained after COVID-19 vaccination. These receptors were taken from a human donor who received a COVID-19 vaccine. CDR3s include the opening cysteine and the closing phenylalanine or tryptophan. Fields, in order: D gene, J gene, clone size, V gene, CDR3 protein, CDR3 DNA. The D gene is left open where the match is weak. Clone size is given for some rows only: seen once, a few or many times, or a class if the clone is expanded.

TRBD1 | TRBJ2-3 | NA | TRBV29-1 | CSVEGGGQGVTDTQYF | TGCAGCGTTGAAGGAGGTGGACAGGGAGTCACAGATACGCAGTATTTT
NA | TRBJ1-2 | NA | TRBV2 | CASRQGLVRDYGYTF | TGTGCCAGCCGTCAGGGATTAGTCAGGGACTATGGCTACACCTTC
TRBD1 | TRBJ2-2 | NA | TRBV6-5 | CASNRQGSNTGELFF | TGTGCCAGCAACCGACAGGGTTCGAACACCGGGGAGCTGTTTTTT
NA | TRBJ2-3 | NA | TRBV5-1 | CASSPRGRMISDTDTQYF | TGCGCCAGCAGCCCCCGTGGGAGGATGATTTCGGACACAGATACGCAGTATTTT
TRBD2 | TRBJ2-1 | NA | TRBV11-3 | CASSLGTSGGSYNEQFF | TGTGCCAGCAGCTTAGGGACTAGCGGGGGGTCCTACAATGAGCAGTTCTTC
NA | TRBJ1-2 | NA | TRBV12-3/TRBV12-4 | CASSSEKLYGYTF | TGTGCCAGCAGTTCTGAGAAACTCTATGGCTACACCTTC
NA | TRBJ2-1 | NA | TRBV4-3 | CASSRAGTPDYNEQFF | TGCGCCAGCAGCAGGGCAGGGACCCCTGACTACAATGAGCAGTTCTTC
TRBD1 | TRBJ1-2 | NA | TRBV5-4 | CASSLYGTGGFGYGYTF | TGTGCCAGCAGCTTGTATGGGACAGGGGGCTTCGGGTATGGCTACACCTTC
NA | TRBJ2-1 | NA | TRBV6-5 | CASSYGAGSTYNEQFF | TGTGCCAGCAGTTATGGGGCCGGAAGCACCTACAATGAGCAGTTCTTC
NA | TRBJ1-2 | once | TRBV5-1 | CASSFRGEGYTF | TGCGCCAGCAGCTTTCGGGGCGAAGGCTACACCTTC
NA | TRBJ1-1 | NA | TRBV6-2/TRBV6-3 | CASSLGANTEAFF | TGTGCCAGCAGTTTAGGTGCAAACACTGAAGCTTTCTTT
NA | TRBJ2-3 | NA | TRBV6-4 | CARSTQVLDTQYF | TGTGCCAGGAGCACCCAGGTGTTAGATACGCAGTATTTT
TRBD1 | TRBJ1-1 | NA | TRBV7-8 | CASSLGQGVPEAFF | TGTGCCAGCAGCTTAGGACAGGGAGTGCCTGAAGCTTTCTTT
NA | TRBJ2-5 | NA | TRBV5-1 | CASSPHDRGETQYF | TGCGCCAGCAGCCCCCACGATAGGGGAGAGACCCAGTACTTC
NA | TRBJ1-2 | once | TRBV27 | CASSLSRSGRANYGYTF | TGTGCCAGCAGTTTATCGCGCTCCGGAAGGGCTAACTATGGCTACACCTTC
NA | TRBJ2-6 | once | TRBV5-6 | CASRRLSGANVLTF | TGTGCCAGCAGGCGATTATCTGGGGCCAACGTCCTGACTTTC
TRBD1 | TRBJ1-2 | NA | TRBV18 | CASSPPGDRSYGYTF | TGTGCCAGCTCACCACCGGGGGACAGGTCCTATGGCTACACCTTC